The 30 T cell receptor beta chains below all came from one sample that was sequenced in a study of T cell responses to AZD1222 COVID-19 vaccine. TCRdb's copy holds only in-frame clones and misses some; the assay was immunoSEQ multiplex PCR. The data contain 100,000 or so clones, around 94% of them singletons. Sequences were derived from peripheral blood, sampled on day 0 of AZD1222 vaccination. The receptor set was obtained from an adult in good health.

The rearrangement links TRBV9 to TRBJ1-1; maybe TRBD1 (5 bases). The CDR3 totals 13 residues. From germline, CDR1 is SGDLS and CDR2 YYNGEE. V was shortened by 0 bases and J by 5 bases, with 8 bases between the two germline ends. CDR3 amino acids: CASSVEGVTEAFF. In DNA form, the CDR3 reads TGTGCCAGCAGCGTAGAAGGGGTAACTGAAGCTTTCTTT.

The chain combines TRBV28 with TRBJ1-1; D not resolved. Trimming removed 4 bases at V and 3 bases at J, with 12 bases between. This CDR3 region has 14 residues. Looked up from germline, CDR1 is MDHEN and CDR2 is SYDVKM. CDR3 loop: CASSSTRKYTEAFF. The CDR3, as DNA: TGTGCCAGCAGTTCAACCCGTAAATACACTGAAGCTTTCTTT.

The DNA of the CDR3 is TGTGCCATCAGTGATCCCGGGAGCTCTGGAAACACCATATATTTT. As protein: CAISDPGSSGNTIYF. The J gene is TRBJ1-3, the V gene TRBV10-3; no reliable D call. The CDR3 totals 15 residues. With 3 bases removed from V and 0 bases from J, the gap between germline ends came to 9 bases. CDR1 and CDR2 (germline): ENHRY, SYGVKD.

The V call is TRBV9, the J call TRBJ2-7; D perhaps matches TRBD2 (5 bases). The germline gives CDR1 SGDLS, CDR2 YYNGEE. V was trimmed by 0 bases and J by 3 bases, leaving 13 bases between them. The CDR3 totals 15 residues. CDR3 coding DNA: TGTGCCAGCAGCGTAGCTCTAGGCAGCGGCTACGAGCAGTACTTC. Residues: CASSVALGSGYEQYF. The variable domain in full, with the rest retrieved from reference TRBV9 and TRBJ2-7, is DSGVTQTPKHLITATGQRVTLRCSPRSGDLSVYWYQQSLDQGLQFLIQYYNGEERAKGNILERFSAQQFPDLHSELNLSSLELGDSALYFCASSVALGSGYEQYFGPGTRLTVT.

The chain is built from TRBV19 and TRBJ1-5; 9 bases map to TRBD1. This CDR3 is built from 18 residues. Trimming took 3 bases from V and 4 from J; bases not matched to a gene: 13. The germline V gene has CDR1 LNHDA and CDR2 SQIVND (reference sequence). CDR3 residues: CASSIRAGTGSNNQPQHF. The DNA of the CDR3 is TGTGCCAGTAGTATTAGGGCAGGGACAGGGAGTAATAATCAGCCCCAGCATTTT.

V and J are TRBV7-2 and TRBJ1-5; 8 positions match TRBD1. Germline V CDR1 and CDR2: SGHTA, FQGNSA. The CDR3 length is 14 residues. V shed 2 bases and J 6 bases; nucleotides not matched to a gene: 3. CDR3 sequence reads: CASSLNRGGQPQHF. CDR3 DNA: TGTGCCAGCAGCTTAAACAGGGGGGGTCAGCCCCAGCATTTT.

The chain employs TRBV3-1 (or the pseudogene TRBV3-2) and TRBJ1-4, with D uncertain. This CDR3 is built from 14 residues. The germline gives CDR1 LGHDT, CDR2 YNNKEL (reference sequence). V was trimmed by 4 bases and J by 1 base, leaving 7 bases between them. The CDR3 is CASSPRLTNEKLFF. CDR3 DNA: TGTGCCAGCAGCCCCAGGCTAACTAATGAAAAACTGTTTTTT.

The chain couples TRBV2 to TRBJ1-1, with 10 bases aligning to TRBD1. This CDR3 comprises 14 residues. Germline CDR1 is SNHLY and CDR2 is FYNNEI. V lost 7 bases and J lost 1; bases outside the gene matches: 3. CDR3: CASTRDRGNTEAFF. CDR3 DNA: TGTGCCAGCACCCGGGACAGGGGGAACACTGAAGCTTTCTTT.

V usage is TRBV5-5 and J usage is TRBJ2-3; 7 positions agree with TRBD1. V lost 0 bases, J lost 15 bases, and 10 bases stayed unmatched. Germline V CDR1 and CDR2: SGHKS, YYEKEE (reference sequence). CDR3 length: 13 amino acids. This CDR3 is CASSLDRDSIRYF. The CDR3 nucleotides read TGTGCCAGCAGCTTGGACCGGGACAGCATACGTTATTTT. The full variable domain, in which reference TRBV5-5 and TRBJ2-3 provide the parts outside the CDR3, is DAGVTQSPTHLIKTRGQQVTLRCSPISGHKSVSWYQQVLGQGPQFIFQYYEKEERGRGNFPDRFSARQFPNYSSELNVNALLLGDSALYLCASSLDRDSIRYFGPGTRLTVL.

The chain uses TRBV5-1 and TRBJ1-2; D call uncertain. The CDR3 is made up of 14 amino acids. Trimming pared 0 bases from V and 2 bases from J, leaving 8 bases between. Germline V gene sequence: CDR1 SGHRS, CDR2 YFSETQ. The CDR3 DNA is TGCGCCAGCAGCTTGGGTCAGGACAACTATGGCTACACCTTC. It yields the protein CASSLGQDNYGYTF.

The rearrangement links TRBV12-5 to TRBJ2-5, with 7 bases that match TRBD1. Trimming at V came to 1 base and at J to 3 bases, leaving 5 bases not matched to a gene. The CDR3 extends over 15 amino acids. Germline lookup yields CDR1 LGHNT and CDR2 FRNRAP. Here the CDR3 DNA reads TGTGCTAGTGGTTTGGGCAGGGGGAAGGAAGAGACCCAGTACTTC. This encodes CASGLGRGKEETQYF.

CDR3 region: CASSYGRSGGAEFEQFF. For the CDR3, the DNA is TGTGCCAGCAGTTACGGGAGGAGCGGGGGGGCCGAGTTTGAGCAGTTCTTC. This rearrangement joins TRBV6-2 or TRBV6-3 to TRBJ2-1, with 10 bases aligning to TRBD2. The CDR3 extends over 17 amino acids. The V gene's germline CDR1 is MNHEY and CDR2 SVGEGT. V dropped 2 bases and J dropped 9; count of bases not matched to a gene: 13.

J is TRBJ2-3 and V is TRBV11-3; D not certain. Germline CDR1 and CDR2: SGHNT and YENEEA. Deletions cut 0 bases from V and 1 base from J, with 8 bases between. The CDR3 sequence is 15 residues long. CDR3 in amino acids: CASSLESLRTDTQYF. Here the CDR3 DNA reads TGTGCCAGCAGCTTAGAATCCCTTCGCACAGATACGCAGTATTTT.

The chain employs TRBV7-2 and TRBJ1-4, with D perhaps matching TRBD1 (6 bases). Germline values: CDR1 SGHTA, CDR2 FQGNSA. V lost 5 bases, J lost 0 bases, and 10 bases lay in between. The CDR3 length is 15 residues. In DNA, the CDR3 is TGTGCCAGCAGCATACAGGGAGCAACTAATGAAAAACTGTTTTTT. It translates to CASSIQGATNEKLFF.

The gene calls are TRBV4-3 and TRBJ1-5; D gene unclear. V lost 0 bases and J lost 4, with 10 bases in between. The CDR3 consists of 15 residues. Germline V gene lookup returns CDR1 LGHNA and CDR2 YSLEER. The CDR3 is CASSQDSRPNQPQHF. The CDR3 bases are TGCGCCAGCAGCCAAGATAGCCGGCCGAATCAGCCCCAGCATTTT.

The gene calls are TRBV12-5 and TRBJ1-5; a weak D match, TRBD1 (5 bases). This CDR3 contains 13 residues. The V end was cut by 5 bases, the J end by 8 bases, with 13 bases between. The V gene's germline CDR1 is LGHNT and CDR2 FRNRAP. The CDR3 loop is CASGGGGSKPQHF. Here the CDR3 DNA reads TGTGCTAGTGGTGGCGGGGGTTCCAAGCCCCAGCATTTT.

The chain combines TRBV5-1 with TRBJ2-2; a possible D gene is TRBD2 (5 bases). Germline CDR1 and CDR2: SGHRS and YFSETQ. There are 14 residues in the CDR3. V lost 1 base, J lost 4 bases, and 8 bases lay in between. This chain's CDR3 is CASSLFAGTGELFF. CDR3 in DNA: TGCGCCAGCAGCTTGTTTGCGGGCACCGGGGAGCTGTTTTTT.

The chain uses TRBV2 and TRBJ2-7; TRBD1 aligns across 8 bases. The CDR3 contains 12 residues. Trimming removed 6 bases from V and 6 bases from J; junction bases left unmatched: 4. CDR1 and CDR2 (germline): SNHLY, FYNNEI. The CDR3 loop is CASRQGVREQYF. CDR3 DNA: TGTGCCAGCAGACAGGGGGTTCGCGAGCAGTACTTC.

V gene TRBV5-1 combines with J gene TRBJ2-5; 9 nucleotides line up with TRBD1. V was pared by 0 bases and J by 0 bases, with 3 bases of the junction left unmatched. The CDR3 runs 16 residues. Germline loops: CDR1 SGHRS, CDR2 YFSETQ. CDR3 nucleotides: TGCGCCAGCAGCTTGGAAACAGGGGGCTACCAAGAGACCCAGTACTTC. This sequence encodes CASSLETGGYQETQYF.

The chain has TRBV5-1 and TRBJ1-4; a possible D gene is TRBD1 (6 bases). Trimming took 7 bases from V and 0 from J, leaving 19 bases between them. The germline gives CDR1 SGHRS, CDR2 YFSETQ. The CDR3 runs 17 residues. The CDR3: CASGEGQGSATNEKLFF. The CDR3 DNA follows: TGCGCCAGCGGGGAAGGGCAGGGGAGTGCAACTAATGAAAAACTGTTTTTT.

The chain uses TRBV7-9 and TRBJ1-1, with D uncertain. V was pared by 5 bases and J by 0 bases, with 1 base between. The CDR3 runs to 11 residues. CDR1 is SEHNR, CDR2 FQNEAQ, per germline (reference sequence). CDR3 coding DNA: TGTGCCAGCAGCATGAACACTGAAGCTTTCTTT. This codes for CASSMNTEAFF.

The CDR3 is CASSLRGARYTEAFF. CDR3 DNA sequence: TGTGCCAGCAGCTTAAGGGGGGCTAGGTACACTGAAGCTTTCTTT. The chain has TRBV7-2 and TRBJ1-1; a weak D match, TRBD1 (6 bases). V shed 2 bases and J shed 3 bases, with 13 bases lying between them. This CDR3 has 15 residues. Germline V gene data show CDR1 as SGHTA and CDR2 as FQGNSA.

J is TRBJ1-2 and V is TRBV7-3; D not certain. CDR1 is SGHTA and CDR2 is FQGTGA in the germline V gene. The CDR3 has 13 amino acids. V was cut by 0 bases and J by 6 bases, with 8 bases left in between. CDR3 nucleotides: TGTGCCAGCAGCTTAACAGGGATCCATGGCTACACCTTC. Translating it yields CASSLTGIHGYTF. Full variable domain (remainder filled in from reference TRBV7-3 and TRBJ1-2): GAGVSQTPSNKVTEKGKYVELRCDPISGHTALYWYRQSLGQGPEFLIYFQGTGAADDSGLPNDRFFAVRPEGSVSTLKIQRTERGDSAVYLCASSLTGIHGYTFGSGTRLTVV.

This clone has a handful of counts. V usage is TRBV5-6 and J usage is TRBJ2-3; D gene uncertain. Trimming removed 4 bases at V and 4 bases at J, with 7 bases between. CDR3 size: 12 residues. CDR1 SGHDT and CDR2 YYEEEE come from the germline V gene. CDR3 sequence (DNA): TGTGCCAGCAGCCTGCTAGCAGATACGCAGTATTTT. Protein sequence: CASSLLADTQYF.

V is TRBV19 and J is TRBJ1-5, with D uncertain. Germline assignment: CDR1 LNHDA and CDR2 SQIVND (reference sequence). Deletions cut 5 bases from V and 0 bases from J, with 14 bases between. This CDR3 spans 16 amino acids. For the CDR3, the DNA is TGTGCCAGTAGTTACGGAGGGAGGAATAGCAATCAGCCCCAGCATTTT. It specifies CASSYGGRNSNQPQHF. The entire variable domain, with the rest obtained from reference TRBV19 and TRBJ1-5, is as follows: DGGITQSPKYLFRKEGQNVTLSCEQNLNHDAMYWYRQDPGQGLRLIYYSQIVNDFQKGDIAEGYSVSREKKESFPLTVTSAQKNPTAFYLCASSYGGRNSNQPQHFGDGTRLSIL.

CDR3 sequence: CASRDRSYGYTF. As DNA, the CDR3 is TGTGCCAGCAGAGACAGAAGCTATGGCTACACCTTC. The rearrangement uses TRBV27 and TRBJ1-2, with TRBD1 as a possible D gene (5 bases). This CDR3 has 12 amino acids. V was pared by 6 bases and J by 4 bases, with 9 bases between. Germline loops: CDR1 MNHEY, CDR2 SMNVEV (reference sequence).

The chain recombines TRBV2 with TRBJ1-3; perhaps TRBD1 as D (6 bases). The CDR3 spans 17 residues. Trimming left V 7 bases short and J 0 bases short, with 19 bases between. The germline V gene has CDR1 SNHLY and CDR2 FYNNEI. CDR3 amino acids: CASTDGTFPNSGNTIYF. The CDR3 coding sequence is TGTGCCAGCACCGACGGGACATTCCCTAACTCTGGAAACACCATATATTTT.

This chain joins TRBV19 and TRBJ2-1; a possible D gene is TRBD2 (6 bases). The CDR3 totals 16 residues. The germline gives CDR1 LNHDA, CDR2 SQIVND (reference sequence). Trimming pared 5 bases from V and 7 bases from J, leaving 21 bases between. In nucleotides, the CDR3 is TGTGCCAGTAGTCTACCCCCTAGCGTACTAGGGAATGAGCAGTTCTTC. Protein sequence: CASSLPPSVLGNEQFF.

V gene TRBV9 combines with J gene TRBJ1-3, with 7 positions matching TRBD1. V shed 3 bases and J 2 bases; nucleotides not matched to a gene: 8. Germline V gene data show CDR1 as SGDLS and CDR2 as YYNGEE. The CDR3 extends over 16 amino acids. The CDR3 region is CASSASRQGTGNTIYF. The CDR3, as DNA: TGTGCCAGCAGCGCCTCCCGACAGGGCACTGGAAACACCATATATTTT.

With respect to this clone: This sample also contains other DNA sequences that code for the same CDR3. V is TRBV6-4 and J is TRBJ1-2; no definite D call. Trimming left V 2 bases short and J 1 base short, with 5 bases between. There are 13 residues in the CDR3. Looked up from germline, CDR1 is MRHNA and CDR2 is SNTAGT. DNA for the CDR3: TGTGCCAGCAGTGACGGCAGTAACTATGGCTACACCTTC. It is translated as CASSDGSNYGYTF.